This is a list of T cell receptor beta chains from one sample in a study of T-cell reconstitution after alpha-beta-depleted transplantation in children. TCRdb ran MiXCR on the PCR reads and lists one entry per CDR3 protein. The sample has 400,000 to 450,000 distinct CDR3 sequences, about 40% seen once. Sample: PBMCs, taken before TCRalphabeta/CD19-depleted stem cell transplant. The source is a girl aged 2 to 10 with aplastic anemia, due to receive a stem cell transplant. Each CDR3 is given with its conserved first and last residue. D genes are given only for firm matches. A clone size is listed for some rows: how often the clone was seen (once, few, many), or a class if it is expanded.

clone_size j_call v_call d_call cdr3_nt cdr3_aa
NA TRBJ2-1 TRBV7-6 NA TGTGCCAGCAGCCCTCCGCGTCTGTATGAGCAGTTCTTC CASSPPRLYEQFF
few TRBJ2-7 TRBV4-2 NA TGTGCCAGCAGCCGGGAAGGGGCAGGGCAGTACTTC CASSREGAGQYF
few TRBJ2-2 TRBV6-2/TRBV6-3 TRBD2 TGTGCCAGCAATGGAGCTAGCGGGGACACCGGGGAGCTGTTTTTT CASNGASGDTGELFF
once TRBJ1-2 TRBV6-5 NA TGTGCCAGCAGTTACGAGGCTAACTATGGCTACACCTTC CASSYEANYGYTF
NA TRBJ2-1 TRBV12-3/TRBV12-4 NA TGTGCCAGCAGGCCGGGGGCCGGTGAGAATGAGCAGTTCTTC CASRPGAGENEQFF
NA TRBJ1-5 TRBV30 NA TGTGCCTGGAGCTGGGGGGGCAATCAGCCCCAGCATTTT CAWSWGGNQPQHF
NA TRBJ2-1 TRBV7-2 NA TGTGCCAGCAGCTTTGAGGGGGGGCAAGGGCAGTTCTTC CASSFEGGQGQFF
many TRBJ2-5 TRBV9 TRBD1 TGTGCCAGCAGCGTAAAAGGGGGCGAAGCGACCCAGTACTTC CASSVKGGEATQYF
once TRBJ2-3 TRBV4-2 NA TGTGCCAGCAGCCAAGATATCCAGGGGGGCAACACAGATACGCAGTATTTT CASSQDIQGGNTDTQYF
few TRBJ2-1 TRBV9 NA TGTGCCAGCAGCGTAGGGCGAAGTGGCTCCCGGGCGTCCTACAATGAGCAGTTCTTC CASSVGRSGSRASYNEQFF
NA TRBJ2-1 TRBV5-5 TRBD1 TGTGCCAGCAGCTGGGGACAGGTCTACAATGAGCAGTTCTTC CASSWGQVYNEQFF
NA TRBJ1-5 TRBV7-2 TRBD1 TGTGCCAGCAGCTCGGGACAGGGGATCATTCGCAATCAGCCCCAGCATTTT CASSSGQGIIRNQPQHF
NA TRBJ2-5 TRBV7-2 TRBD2 TGTGCCAGCAGTTCCGAGGCTAGCGGGCGAGGGGAGACCCAGTACTTC CASSSEASGRGETQYF
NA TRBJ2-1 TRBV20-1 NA TGCAGTGGAGACTCCAGCTCCTACAATGAGCAGTTCTTC CSGDSSSYNEQFF
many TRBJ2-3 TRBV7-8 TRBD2 TGTGCCAGCAGCAAGGGACTAGCGGGAGGGAGCACAGATACGCAGTATTTT CASSKGLAGGSTDTQYF
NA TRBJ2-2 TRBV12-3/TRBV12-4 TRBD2 TGTGCCAGCAGTCAAACTAGCGGGGGGGCCACCGGGGAGCTGTTTTTT CASSQTSGGATGELFF
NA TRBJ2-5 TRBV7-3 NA TGTGCCAGCAGCTTAGGGTCGTCGGCGCACCAAGAGACCCAGTACTTC CASSLGSSAHQETQYF
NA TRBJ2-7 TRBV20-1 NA TGCAGTGCTAGAGATGGTTCCCGGACGAGATCCTACGAGCAGTACTTC CSARDGSRTRSYEQYF
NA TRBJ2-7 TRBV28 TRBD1 TGTGCCAGCAACCTACAGGGGGCCTACGAGCAGTACTTC CASNLQGAYEQYF
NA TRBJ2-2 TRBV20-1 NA TGCAGTGCTTGGGACACGAACACCGGGGAGCTGTTTTTT CSAWDTNTGELFF
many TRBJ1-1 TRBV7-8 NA TGTGCCAGCAGCTTAGAGGTAGACACTGAAGCTTTCTTT CASSLEVDTEAFF
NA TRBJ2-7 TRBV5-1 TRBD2 TGCGCCAGCAAGGCCTCGGGACTAGCGGGATCCGAGCAGTACTTC CASKASGLAGSEQYF
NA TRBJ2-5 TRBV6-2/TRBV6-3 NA TGTGCCAGCCGGACTTTTGGCGAGACCCAGTACTTC CASRTFGETQYF
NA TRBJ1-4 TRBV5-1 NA TGCGCCAGCAGCTTGATCTCCGCCAGGGCTAATGAAAAACTGTTTTTT CASSLISARANEKLFF
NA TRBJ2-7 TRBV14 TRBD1 TGTGCCAGCAGTGGGACAGGGGGCGGCGAGCAGTACTTC CASSGTGGGEQYF
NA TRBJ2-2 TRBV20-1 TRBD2 TGCAGTGCTAGGATTAGCGGGAGCTACACCGGGGAGCTGTTTTTT CSARISGSYTGELFF
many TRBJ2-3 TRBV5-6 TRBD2 TGTGCCAGCAGCTCGACTAGCGGGAAAGATACGCAGTATTTT CASSSTSGKDTQYF
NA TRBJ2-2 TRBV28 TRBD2 TGTGCCAGCAGTCCTCGGACTAGCGGGACGAACACCGGGGAGCTGTTTTTT CASSPRTSGTNTGELFF
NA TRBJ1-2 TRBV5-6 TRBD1 TGTGCCAGCAGCTTAGGGCAGGGGGCCACCTATGGCTACACCTTC CASSLGQGATYGYTF
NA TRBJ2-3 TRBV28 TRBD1 TGTGCCAGCAGTAACGACAGGGGGCACGGGACAGATACGCAGTATTTT CASSNDRGHGTDTQYF
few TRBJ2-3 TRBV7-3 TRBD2 TGTGCCAGCAGCCCACATGGGTTCGTAGCGGGATCCACAGATACGCAGTATTTT CASSPHGFVAGSTDTQYF
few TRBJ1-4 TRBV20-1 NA TGCAGTGCCGCTCCCAAAGAAAAACTGTTTTTT CSAAPKEKLFF
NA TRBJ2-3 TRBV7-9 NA TGTGCCAGCCGGTGGGGTAGCACAGATACGCAGTATTTT CASRWGSTDTQYF
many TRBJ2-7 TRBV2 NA TGTGCCAGCACCCCAGAGGAGGGCTACGAGCAGTACTTC CASTPEEGYEQYF
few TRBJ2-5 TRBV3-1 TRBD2 TGTGCCAGCAGCCAAGATCGGGCTAGCGGGAGCACAGAGACCCAGTACTTC CASSQDRASGSTETQYF
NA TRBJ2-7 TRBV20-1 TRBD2 TGCAGTGCCCCAAAGAGGACTAGCGGGAGTACCGAGCAGTACTTC CSAPKRTSGSTEQYF
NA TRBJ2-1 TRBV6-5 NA TGTGCCAGCAGTTGGGGGACCTACAATGAGCAGTTCTTC CASSWGTYNEQFF
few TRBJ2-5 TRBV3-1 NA TGTGCCAGCAGCCATCGGGGGGCGGAGGAGACCCAGTACTTC CASSHRGAEETQYF
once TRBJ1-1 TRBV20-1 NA TGCAGTGCCCAGAGGGGGAACACTGAAGCTTTCTTT CSAQRGNTEAFF
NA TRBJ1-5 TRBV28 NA TGTGCCAGCAGTTGGTCAGGGTACCGTCAGCCCCAGCATTTT CASSWSGYRQPQHF
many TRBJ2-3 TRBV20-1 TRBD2 TGCAGTGCTCCCCCGGCCAGCGGGGGACGCGATATGAATACGCAGTATTTT CSAPPASGGRDMNTQYF
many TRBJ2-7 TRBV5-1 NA TGCGCCAGCAGTGAAGGGGACACCTACGAGCAGTACTTC CASSEGDTYEQYF
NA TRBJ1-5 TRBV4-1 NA TGCGCCAGCAGCCAAGACCTTTATAGCAATCAGCCCCAGCATTTT CASSQDLYSNQPQHF
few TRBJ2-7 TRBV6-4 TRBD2 TGTGCCAGCAGGGTAGCGGGATCCTCCTACGAGCAGTACTTC CASRVAGSSYEQYF
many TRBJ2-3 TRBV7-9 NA TGTGCCAGCACCCAGGGGGATACGCAGTATTTT CASTQGDTQYF
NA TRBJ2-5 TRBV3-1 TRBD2 TGTGCCAGCAGCCCCGGGGGGGACGTGGGTATTGGGGTTCAAGAGACCCAGTACTTC CASSPGGDVGIGVQETQYF
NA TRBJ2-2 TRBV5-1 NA TGCGCCAGCAGCTTGCTTCGGGAGTTGGCCGGGGAGCTGTTTTTT CASSLLRELAGELFF
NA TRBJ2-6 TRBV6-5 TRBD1 TGTGCCAGCAGTTACTGGGACAGCCTCTCTGGGGCCAACGTCCTGACTTTC CASSYWDSLSGANVLTF
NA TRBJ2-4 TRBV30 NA TGTGCCTGGAGTGGCCCAAACATTCAGTACTTC CAWSGPNIQYF
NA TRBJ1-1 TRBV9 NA TGTGCCAGCAGCGGGAGTAAAGGGGACACTGAAGCTTTCTTT CASSGSKGDTEAFF
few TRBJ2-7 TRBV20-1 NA TGCAGTGCCCAACCCCCACACTTGAGCGGTACCTACGAGCAGTACTTC CSAQPPHLSGTYEQYF
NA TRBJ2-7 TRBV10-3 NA TGTGCCATCAGTGTAGGACGGACCTACGAGCAGTACTTC CAISVGRTYEQYF
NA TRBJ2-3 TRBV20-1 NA TGCAGTGCCCCACGGTCCACAGGGCCAGATACGCAGTATTTT CSAPRSTGPDTQYF
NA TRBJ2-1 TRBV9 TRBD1 TGTGCCAGCAGCCCCGGGACAGGGATAGTGAATGAGCAGTTCTTC CASSPGTGIVNEQFF
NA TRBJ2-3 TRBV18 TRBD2 TGTGCCAGCTCACCACAGGGAGCGGGAGGAGATACGCAGTATTTT CASSPQGAGGDTQYF
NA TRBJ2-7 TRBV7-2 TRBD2 TGTGCCAGCAGCTGGACTAGCGGGGACTCCTACGAGCAGTACTTC CASSWTSGDSYEQYF
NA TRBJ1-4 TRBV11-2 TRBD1 TGTGCCAGCAGCGGACAGGGGGCAACTAATGAAAAACTGTTTTTT CASSGQGATNEKLFF